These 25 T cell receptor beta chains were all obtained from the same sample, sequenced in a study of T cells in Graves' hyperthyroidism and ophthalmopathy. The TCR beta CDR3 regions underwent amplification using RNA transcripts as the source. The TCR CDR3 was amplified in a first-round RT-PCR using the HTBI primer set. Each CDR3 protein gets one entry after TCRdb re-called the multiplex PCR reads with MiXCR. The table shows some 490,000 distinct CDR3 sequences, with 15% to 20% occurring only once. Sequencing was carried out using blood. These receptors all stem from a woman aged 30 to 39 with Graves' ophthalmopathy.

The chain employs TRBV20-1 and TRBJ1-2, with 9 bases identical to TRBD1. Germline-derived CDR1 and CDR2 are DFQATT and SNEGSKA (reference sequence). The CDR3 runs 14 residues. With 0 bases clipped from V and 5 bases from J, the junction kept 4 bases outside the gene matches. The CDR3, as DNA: TGCAGTGCTAGAGATTCGGACAGGGGTTATGGCTACACCTTC. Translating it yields CSARDSDRGYGYTF.

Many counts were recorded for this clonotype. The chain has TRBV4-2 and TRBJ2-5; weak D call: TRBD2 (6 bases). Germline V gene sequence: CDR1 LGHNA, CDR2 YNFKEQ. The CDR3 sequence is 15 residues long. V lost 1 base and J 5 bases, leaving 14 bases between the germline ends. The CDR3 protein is CASSQVGGSGETQYF. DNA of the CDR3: TGTGCCAGCAGCCAAGTGGGTGGGAGCGGGGAGACCCAGTACTTC.

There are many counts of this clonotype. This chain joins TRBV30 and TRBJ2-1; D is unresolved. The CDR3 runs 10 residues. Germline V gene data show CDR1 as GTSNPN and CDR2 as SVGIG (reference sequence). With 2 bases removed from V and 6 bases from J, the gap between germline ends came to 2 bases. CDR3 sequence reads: CAWSFNEQFF. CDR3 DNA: TGTGCCTGGAGTTTCAATGAGCAGTTCTTC. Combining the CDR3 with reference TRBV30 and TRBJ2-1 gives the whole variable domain SQTIHQWPATLVQPVGSPLSLECTVEGTSNPNLYWYRQAAGRGLQLLFYSVGIGQISSEVPQNLSASRPQDRQFILSSKKLLLSDSGFYLCAWSFNEQFFGPGTRLTVL.

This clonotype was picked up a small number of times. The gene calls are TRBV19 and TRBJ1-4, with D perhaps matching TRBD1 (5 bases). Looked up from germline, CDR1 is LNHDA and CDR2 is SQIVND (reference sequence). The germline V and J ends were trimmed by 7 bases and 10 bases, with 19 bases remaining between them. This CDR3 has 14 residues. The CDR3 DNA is TGTGCCAGTACCGTACTGGGTAGGGGAGGAAAACTGTTTTTT. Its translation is CASTVLGRGGKLFF.

In DNA form, the CDR3 reads TGTGCCAGTAGTACAGGACTAGCGACGGAGCAGTACTTC. Translating it yields CASSTGLATEQYF. The chain couples TRBV19 to TRBJ2-7, with 9 bases that match TRBD2. The CDR3 contains 13 residues. CDR1 and CDR2 (germline): LNHDA, SQIVND (reference sequence). V lost 4 bases to trimming and J lost 7 bases; unmatched junction nucleotides: 5.

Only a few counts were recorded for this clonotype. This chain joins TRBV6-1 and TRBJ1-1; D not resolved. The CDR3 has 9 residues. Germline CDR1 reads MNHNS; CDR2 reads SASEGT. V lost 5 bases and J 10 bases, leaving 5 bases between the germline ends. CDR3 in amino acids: CASSYAAFF. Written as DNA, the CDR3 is TGTGCCAGCAGTTACGCAGCTTTCTTT.

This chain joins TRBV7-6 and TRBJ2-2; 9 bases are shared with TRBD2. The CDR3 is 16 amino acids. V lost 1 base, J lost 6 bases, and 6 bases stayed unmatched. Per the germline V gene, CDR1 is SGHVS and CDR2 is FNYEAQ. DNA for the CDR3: TGTGCCAGCAGCTTAGTAGCGGGAGCCGACCCCGGGGAGCTGTTTTTT. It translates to CASSLVAGADPGELFF.

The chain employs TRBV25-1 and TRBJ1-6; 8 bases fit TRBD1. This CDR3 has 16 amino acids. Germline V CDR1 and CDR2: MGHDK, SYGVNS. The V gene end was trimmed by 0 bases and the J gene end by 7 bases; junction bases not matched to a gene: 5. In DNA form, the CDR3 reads TGTGCCAGCAGTGAATATACTGGGACAGGAAATTCACCCCTCCACTTT. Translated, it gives CASSEYTGTGNSPLHF.

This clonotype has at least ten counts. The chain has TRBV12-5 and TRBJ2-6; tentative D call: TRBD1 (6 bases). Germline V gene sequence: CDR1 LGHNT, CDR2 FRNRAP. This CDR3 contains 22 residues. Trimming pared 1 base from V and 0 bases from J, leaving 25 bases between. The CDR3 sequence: CASGLEPKEDGTRFSGANVLTF. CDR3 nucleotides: TGTGCTAGTGGTTTGGAACCTAAAGAAGACGGGACAAGGTTCTCTGGGGCCAACGTCCTGACTTTC.

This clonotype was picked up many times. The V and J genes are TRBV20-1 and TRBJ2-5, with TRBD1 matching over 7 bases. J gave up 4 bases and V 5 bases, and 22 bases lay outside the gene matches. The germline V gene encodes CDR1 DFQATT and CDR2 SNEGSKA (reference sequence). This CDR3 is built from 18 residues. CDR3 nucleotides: TGCAGTGCTCGCGGCCCAACCCCTCGACAGGGTTGGGGAGAGACCCAGTACTTC. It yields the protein CSARGPTPRQGWGETQYF.

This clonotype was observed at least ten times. CDR3 nucleotide sequence: TGTGCCAGCTCACCACCGAACAGGGTCTATGGCTACACCTTC. Its translation is CASSPPNRVYGYTF. The chain has TRBV18 and TRBJ1-2; the D gene is possibly TRBD1 (6 bases). CDR1 is KGHSH and CDR2 is LQKENI in the germline V gene. This CDR3 has 14 residues. The ends were cut back, 0 bases at V and 4 bases at J, with 9 bases in the middle.

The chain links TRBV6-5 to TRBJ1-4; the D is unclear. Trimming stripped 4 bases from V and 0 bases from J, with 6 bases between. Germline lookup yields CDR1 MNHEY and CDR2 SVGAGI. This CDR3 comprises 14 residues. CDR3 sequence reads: CASSSWATNEKLFF. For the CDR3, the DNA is TGTGCCAGCAGTTCCTGGGCAACTAATGAAAAACTGTTTTTT.

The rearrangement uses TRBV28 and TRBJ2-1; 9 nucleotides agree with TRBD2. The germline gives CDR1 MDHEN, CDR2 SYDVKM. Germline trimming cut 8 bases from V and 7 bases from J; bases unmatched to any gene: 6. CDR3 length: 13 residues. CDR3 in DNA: TGTGCCAGCTTAGCGGGAGAGTTTAATGAGCAGTTCTTC. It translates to CASLAGEFNEQFF. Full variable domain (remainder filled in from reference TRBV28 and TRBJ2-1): DVKVTQSSRYLVKRTGEKVFLECVQDMDHENMFWYRQDPGLGLRLIYFSYDVKMKEKGDIPEGYSVSREKKERFSLILESASTNQTSMYLCASLAGEFNEQFFGPGTRLTVL.

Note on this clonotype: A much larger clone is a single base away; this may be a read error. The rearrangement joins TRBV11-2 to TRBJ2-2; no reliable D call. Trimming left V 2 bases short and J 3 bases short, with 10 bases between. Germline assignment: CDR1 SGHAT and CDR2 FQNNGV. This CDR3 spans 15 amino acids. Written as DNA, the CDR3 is TGTGCCAGCAGCTTATACTCAATCGACACCGGGGAGCTGTTTTTT. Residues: CASSLYSIDTGELFF.

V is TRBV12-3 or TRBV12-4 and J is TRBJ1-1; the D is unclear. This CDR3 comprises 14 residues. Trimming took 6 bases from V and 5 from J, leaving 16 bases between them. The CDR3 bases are TGTGCCAGCAGCAACCCACCGGGAGTGACTGAAGCTTTCTTT. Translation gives CASSNPPGVTEAFF.

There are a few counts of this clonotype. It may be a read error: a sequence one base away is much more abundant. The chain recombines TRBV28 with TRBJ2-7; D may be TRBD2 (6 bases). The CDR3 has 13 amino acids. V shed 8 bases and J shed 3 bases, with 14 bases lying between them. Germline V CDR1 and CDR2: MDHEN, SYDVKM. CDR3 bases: TGTGCCAGCCGGGGACGGGGGTTCTACGAGCAGTACTTC. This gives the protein CASRGRGFYEQYF.

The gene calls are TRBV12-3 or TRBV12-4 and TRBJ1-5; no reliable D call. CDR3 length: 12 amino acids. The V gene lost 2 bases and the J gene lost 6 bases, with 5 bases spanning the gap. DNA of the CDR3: TGTGCCAGCAGTTTAAAAGTTCAGCCCCAGCATTTT. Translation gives CASSLKVQPQHF.

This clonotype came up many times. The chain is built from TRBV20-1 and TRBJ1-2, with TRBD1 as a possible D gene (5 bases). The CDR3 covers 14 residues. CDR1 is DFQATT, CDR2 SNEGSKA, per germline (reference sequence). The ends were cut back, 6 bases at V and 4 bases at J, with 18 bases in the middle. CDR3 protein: CSARGEGSGYGYTF. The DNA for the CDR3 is TGCAGTGCCCGAGGGGAGGGTAGTGGCTATGGCTACACCTTC.

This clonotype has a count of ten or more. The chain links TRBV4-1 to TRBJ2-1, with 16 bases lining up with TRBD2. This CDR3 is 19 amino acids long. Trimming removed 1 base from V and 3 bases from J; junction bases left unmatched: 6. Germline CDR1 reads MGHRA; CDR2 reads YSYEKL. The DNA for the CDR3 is TGCGCCAGCAGCCAAGTGGGACTAGCGGGAGGGAGGGGCTACAATGAGCAGTTCTTC. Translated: CASSQVGLAGGRGYNEQFF.

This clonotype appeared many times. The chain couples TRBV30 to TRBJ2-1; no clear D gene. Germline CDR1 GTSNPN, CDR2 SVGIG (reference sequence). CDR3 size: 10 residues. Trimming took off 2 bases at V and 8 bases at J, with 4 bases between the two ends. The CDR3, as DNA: TGTGCCTGGAGTTCCCATGAGCAGTTCTTC. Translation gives CAWSSHEQFF.

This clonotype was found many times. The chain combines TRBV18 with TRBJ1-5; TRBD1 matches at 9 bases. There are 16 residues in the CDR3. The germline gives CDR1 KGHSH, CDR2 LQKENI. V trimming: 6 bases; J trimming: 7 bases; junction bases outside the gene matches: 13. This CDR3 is CASSLTGGAAGQPQHF. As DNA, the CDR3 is TGTGCCAGCTCGCTCACAGGGGGCGCGGCAGGACAGCCCCAGCATTTT.

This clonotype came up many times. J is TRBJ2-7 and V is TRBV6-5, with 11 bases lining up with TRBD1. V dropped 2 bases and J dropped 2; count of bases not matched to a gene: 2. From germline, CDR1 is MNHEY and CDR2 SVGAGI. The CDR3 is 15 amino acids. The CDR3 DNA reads TGTGCCAGCAGTTACCGGGACAGGGGGACCTACGAGCAGTACTTC. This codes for CASSYRDRGTYEQYF.

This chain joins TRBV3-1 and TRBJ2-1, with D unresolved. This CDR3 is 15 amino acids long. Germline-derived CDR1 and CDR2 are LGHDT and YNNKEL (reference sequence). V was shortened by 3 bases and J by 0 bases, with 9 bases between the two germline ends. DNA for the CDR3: TGTGCCAGCAGCCAGGTGCCTGGCTCCTACAATGAGCAGTTCTTC. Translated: CASSQVPGSYNEQFF.

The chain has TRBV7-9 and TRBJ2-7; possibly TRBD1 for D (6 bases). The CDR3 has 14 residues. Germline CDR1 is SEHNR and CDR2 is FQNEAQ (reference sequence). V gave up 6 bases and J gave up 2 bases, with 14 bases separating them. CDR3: CASSYNRAPYEQYF. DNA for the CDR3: TGTGCCAGCAGTTACAACAGGGCCCCCTACGAGCAGTACTTC. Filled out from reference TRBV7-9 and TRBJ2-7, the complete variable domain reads DTGVSQNPRHKITKRGQNVTFRCDPISEHNRLYWYRQTLGQGPEFLTYFQNEAQLEKSRLLSDRFSAERPKGSFSTLEIQRTEQGDSAMYLCASSYNRAPYEQYFGPGTRLTVT.

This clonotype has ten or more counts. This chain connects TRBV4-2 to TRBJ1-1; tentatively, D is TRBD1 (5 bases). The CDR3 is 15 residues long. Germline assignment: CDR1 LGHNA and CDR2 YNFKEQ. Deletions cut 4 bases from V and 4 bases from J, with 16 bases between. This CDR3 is CASSLTGLGGTEAFF. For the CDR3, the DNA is TGTGCCAGCAGCCTCACCGGACTGGGGGGCACTGAAGCTTTCTTT.